This T cell receptor (beta chain) was documented in a study of control samples from healthy donors and cancer patients. The repertoire was sequenced with immunoSEQ multiplex PCR; TCRdb's copy has only in-frame clones and lacks some. The table records 150,000 to 200,000 clones, 91% of them present only once. V was shortened by 4 bases and J by 0 bases, with 10 bases between the two germline ends. Germline V gene sequence: CDR1 SNHLY, CDR2 FYNNEI. The CDR3 spans 15 residues. This clone was observed a handful of times. The sequence was obtained from a woman in her thirties or forties in good health. Source material: blood. The chain carries TRBV2 and TRBJ1-3, with D hard to call. The CDR3 sequence is CASSAGLSSGNTIYF. The CDR3 DNA follows: TGTGCCAGCAGTGCTGGGCTATCCTCTGGAAACACCATATATTTT.